This entry lists 27 T cell receptor beta chains sequenced from one sample in a study of blood T cell repertoires in COVID-19. Some clones are missing from TCRdb's copy, which holds only in-frame ones; the method was immunoSEQ multiplex PCR. The sample yields hundreds of thousands of clones, roughly 90% seen once. Sequencing was done on a sample of peripheral blood. These receptors were taken from a woman aged 25 to 39 with COVID-19, enrolled during active disease.

The rearrangement uses TRBV6-6 and TRBJ2-7; D is undetermined. In germline, CDR1 is MNHNY, CDR2 SVGAGI (reference sequence). The CDR3 totals 13 residues. Trimming shortened V by 6 bases and J by 0 bases, and 9 bases separated the two germline ends. CDR3 loop: CASRSQDSYEQYF. The DNA of the CDR3 is TGTGCCAGCAGGTCCCAGGACTCCTACGAGCAGTACTTC.

The CDR3 nucleotides are TGCAGTGCTAGAGGACAGTTTAAACTGTTTTTT. It encodes CSARGQFKLFF. The chain couples TRBV20-1 to TRBJ1-4; TRBD1 is a possible D gene (5 bases). The CDR3 totals 11 residues. Germline V gene data show CDR1 as DFQATT and CDR2 as SNEGSKA (reference sequence). Trimming removed 1 base from V and 11 bases from J, with 8 bases in between.

This chain connects TRBV27 to TRBJ1-1; the D gene is possibly TRBD1 (5 bases). The CDR3 loop spans 14 amino acids. The V gene's germline CDR1 is MNHEY and CDR2 SMNVEV (reference sequence). V lost 6 bases and J lost 5, with 16 bases in between. DNA for the CDR3: TGTGCCAGCAGGGGGGGGATTCTCGGGACTGAAGCTTTCTTT. Translated: CASRGGILGTEAFF.

The chain recombines TRBV29-1 with TRBJ1-1; D is unresolved. The CDR3 totals 13 residues. Germline V gene lookup returns CDR1 SQVTM and CDR2 ANQGSEA. The ends were cut back, 2 bases at V and 7 bases at J, with 14 bases in the middle. The CDR3 spells CSVESPLRGEAFF. The CDR3 nucleotides read TGCAGCGTTGAATCCCCCCTACGAGGTGAAGCTTTCTTT.

The chain joins TRBV30 to TRBJ2-4, with D tentatively TRBD1 (7 bases). Per germline, CDR1 GTSNPN and CDR2 SVGIG (reference sequence). V was clipped by 8 bases and J by 6 bases, with 23 bases between them. This CDR3 has 15 amino acids. Here the CDR3 DNA reads TGTGCCGGCGGGGTGAGGGGGCATCCGAGAAACATTCAGTACTTC. Translated: CAGGVRGHPRNIQYF.

V usage is TRBV6-5 and J usage is TRBJ1-6, with D possibly matching TRBD1 (6 bases). Germline CDR1 MNHEY, CDR2 SVGAGI. The ends were cut back, 8 bases at V and 2 bases at J, with 10 bases in the middle. The length of the CDR3 is 14 residues. The CDR3 coding sequence is TGTGCCAGCCGGACAGACGCCTATAATTCACCCCTCCACTTT. Protein sequence: CASRTDAYNSPLHF.

The chain has TRBV20-1 and TRBJ2-5; the D gene is possibly TRBD1 (6 bases). The germline V and J ends were trimmed by 3 bases and 4 bases, with 18 bases remaining between them. The CDR3 is made up of 15 amino acids. Germline V gene sequence: CDR1 DFQATT, CDR2 SNEGSKA (reference sequence). For the CDR3, the DNA is TGCAGTGCTAGTGAAGGACTCGGCAGGGGAGAGACCCAGTACTTC. Protein: CSASEGLGRGETQYF.

The chain recombines TRBV7-9 with TRBJ2-5, with a possible D match to TRBD2 (5 bases). The V gene lost 4 bases and the J gene lost 7 bases, with 13 bases spanning the gap. Per the germline V gene, CDR1 is SEHNR and CDR2 is FQNEAQ (reference sequence). The CDR3 has 13 residues. DNA for the CDR3: TGTGCCAGCAGCTGGGGAGATGACGGGACCCAGTACTTC. Its translation: CASSWGDDGTQYF.

Only one count was recorded for this clone. The V gene is TRBV2, the J gene TRBJ2-7; no reliable D call. The germline V gene encodes CDR1 SNHLY and CDR2 FYNNEI. The ends were cut back, 5 bases at V and 9 bases at J, with 8 bases in the middle. The CDR3 sequence is 10 residues long. CDR3 nucleotide sequence: TGTGCCAGCAGTCTGTCTAGGCAGTACTTC. Its protein product is CASSLSRQYF.

This chain connects TRBV6-5 to TRBJ2-5; no definite D call. Germline V gives CDR1 MNHEY, CDR2 SVGAGI. This CDR3 has 11 residues. Trimming shortened V by 8 bases and J by 5 bases, and 9 bases separated the two germline ends. The chain's CDR3 is CASDFFETQYF. For the CDR3, the DNA is TGTGCCAGCGACTTTTTTGAGACCCAGTACTTC.

This clone was detected a few times. The chain has TRBV6-5 and TRBJ2-1; 7 bases match TRBD1. Looked up from germline, CDR1 is MNHEY and CDR2 is SVGAGI. This CDR3 region has 15 residues. V lost 0 bases, J lost 8 bases, and 7 bases stayed unmatched. The CDR3 DNA sequence: TGTGCCAGCAGTTACTCAGGGGGCCCCTCGCATGAGCAGTTCTTC. Translation: CASSYSGGPSHEQFF.

V is TRBV15 and J is TRBJ2-7; D perhaps matches TRBD2 (5 bases). Trimming shortened V by 6 bases and J by 4 bases, and 16 bases separated the two germline ends. The germline CDR1 and CDR2 sequences are LNHNV and YYDKDF (reference sequence). The CDR3 covers 14 residues. CDR3 region: CATSPTRSSYEQYV. In nucleotides, the CDR3 is TGTGCCACCAGTCCAACTAGGAGTTCGTACGAGCAGTACGTC.

This chain uses TRBV9 with TRBJ1-5; 7 positions agree with TRBD1. J was trimmed by 3 bases and V by 2 bases; bases with no gene match: 2. CDR1 is SGDLS, CDR2 YYNGEE, per germline. This CDR3 contains 14 residues. The CDR3 protein is CASSVGQNNQPQHF. In DNA, the CDR3 is TGTGCCAGCAGCGTGGGACAGAACAATCAGCCCCAGCATTTT.

This chain connects TRBV10-2 to TRBJ2-1; D is uncertain. Germline V gene data show CDR1 as WSHSY and CDR2 as SAAADI. This CDR3 has 13 residues. V was clipped by 7 bases and J by 4 bases, with 11 bases between them. CDR3 nucleotide sequence: TGCGCCAGCATAAGAACAGCTTACAATGAGCAGTTCTTC. Protein sequence: CASIRTAYNEQFF.

CDR3 nucleotide sequence: TGCGCCAGCAGCTTGGCCGGGGGGGCGGTCAATGAGCAGTTCTTC. Translating it yields CASSLAGGAVNEQFF. The V gene is TRBV5-1, the J gene TRBJ2-1; TRBD2 matches 8 bases. This CDR3 has 15 amino acids. Germline V lookup: CDR1 SGHRS, CDR2 YFSETQ. V was pared by 0 bases and J by 6 bases, with 5 bases of the junction left unmatched.

The chain joins TRBV7-9 to TRBJ2-3; 10 bases match TRBD1. The CDR3 contains 15 residues. CDR1 and CDR2 (germline): SEHNR, FQNEAQ (reference sequence). V lost 4 bases and J lost 5; bases outside the gene matches: 6. DNA for the CDR3: TGTGCCAGCAGCTCATCCGGGACAGGGGTAGATACGCAGTATTTT. As protein: CASSSSGTGVDTQYF. Variable domain in full (rest from reference TRBV7-9 and TRBJ2-3): DTGVSQNPRHKITKRGQNVTFRCDPISEHNRLYWYRQTLGQGPEFLTYFQNEAQLEKSRLLSDRFSAERPKGSFSTLEIQRTEQGDSAMYLCASSSSGTGVDTQYFGPGTRLTVL.

This chain uses TRBV19 with TRBJ2-7; D is unclear. The CDR3 runs to 14 residues. CDR1 and CDR2 (germline): LNHDA, SQIVND (reference sequence). Trimming stripped 4 bases from V and 4 bases from J, with 14 bases between. CDR3 residues: CASSKSLTPYEQYF. For the CDR3, the DNA is TGTGCCAGTAGTAAGTCTCTAACCCCTTACGAGCAGTACTTC.

The sample holds one count of this clone. The chain is built from TRBV5-1 and TRBJ2-3, with D perhaps TRBD1 (5 bases). Trimming took off 3 bases at V and 4 bases at J, with 15 bases between the two ends. CDR1 is SGHRS and CDR2 is YFSETQ in the germline V gene. There are 15 residues in the CDR3. The CDR3 reads CASSWQGVRPDTQYF. The CDR3 DNA reads as TGCGCCAGCAGCTGGCAGGGTGTTAGGCCAGATACGCAGTATTTT.

V and J are TRBV19 and TRBJ2-4; weak D call: TRBD1 (6 bases). CDR3 length: 14 amino acids. Germline V gene sequence: CDR1 LNHDA, CDR2 SQIVND (reference sequence). The germline V and J ends were trimmed by 7 bases and 12 bases, with 22 bases remaining between them. Here the CDR3 DNA reads TGTGCCAGTAAGCCCCGACAGGCCCAATGGGGTCAGTACTTC. This sequence encodes CASKPRQAQWGQYF. Together with reference TRBV19 and TRBJ2-4, the CDR3 gives the full variable domain: DGGITQSPKYLFRKEGQNVTLSCEQNLNHDAMYWYRQDPGQGLRLIYYSQIVNDFQKGDIAEGYSVSREKKESFPLTVTSAQKNPTAFYLCASKPRQAQWGQYFGAGTRLSVL.

The chain recombines TRBV7-9 with TRBJ1-4; D unclear. V lost 4 bases and J 5 bases, leaving 11 bases between the germline ends. The CDR3 totals 14 residues. CDR1 is SEHNR and CDR2 is FQNEAQ in the germline V gene (reference sequence). CDR3 nucleotides: TGTGCCAGCAGCTCTCAGTCTGCCAATGAAAAACTGTTTTTT. It is translated as CASSSQSANEKLFF.

The chain recombines TRBV27 with TRBJ2-5; 10 positions agree with TRBD2. Germline V gives CDR1 MNHEY, CDR2 SMNVEV (reference sequence). V trimming: 3 bases; J trimming: 7 bases; junction bases outside the gene matches: 8. The CDR3 is made up of 15 amino acids. The DNA for the CDR3 is TGTGCCAGCAGTTTCTTAGCGGGGGGCGGGGGGACCCAGTACTTC. Its translation: CASSFLAGGGGTQYF.

The chain employs TRBV19 and TRBJ1-5; a possible D gene is TRBD1 (5 bases). Germline V gene sequence: CDR1 LNHDA, CDR2 SQIVND (reference sequence). Trimming cost V 3 bases and J 3 bases, with 9 bases left between them. The CDR3 runs 14 residues. For the CDR3, the DNA is TGTGCCAGTAGTATGGACACGGCCAATCAGCCCCAGCATTTT. Its translation: CASSMDTANQPQHF.

V gene TRBV28 combines with J gene TRBJ2-1; 11 positions agree with TRBD2. The germline V gene has CDR1 MDHEN and CDR2 SYDVKM. The CDR3 sequence is 18 residues long. J gave up 4 bases and V 6 bases, and 14 bases lay outside the gene matches. CDR3 nucleotide sequence: TGTGCCAGCAGCAGACAAACACCCGGGACTAGCGGATACAATGAGCAGTTCTTC. As protein: CASSRQTPGTSGYNEQFF.

The chain combines TRBV2 with TRBJ1-4; a weak D match, TRBD1 (6 bases). In germline, CDR1 is SNHLY, CDR2 FYNNEI. CDR3 length: 14 residues. V was pared by 4 bases and J by 8 bases, with 14 bases between. The CDR3 DNA sequence: TGTGCCAGCAGTGGGACAGTTTCGGAAGAAAAACTGTTTTTT. Translating gives CASSGTVSEEKLFF.

V usage is TRBV19 and J usage is TRBJ2-1; D is undetermined. From germline, CDR1 is LNHDA and CDR2 SQIVND (reference sequence). The CDR3 runs 12 residues. The V and J ends lost 4 bases and 4 bases respectively, with 5 bases between them. For the CDR3, the DNA is TGTGCCAGTAGTAATCTATACAATGAGCAGTTCTTC. It yields the protein CASSNLYNEQFF.

This sequence joins TRBV9 and TRBJ2-1, with 8 bases fitting TRBD2. V lost 3 bases, J lost 6 bases, and 8 bases stayed unmatched. There are 15 residues in the CDR3. The germline gives CDR1 SGDLS, CDR2 YYNGEE. The CDR3 DNA follows: TGTGCCAGCAGCGGATACGGGACTAGAGGCAATGAGCAGTTCTTC. Encoded protein: CASSGYGTRGNEQFF. The full variable domain, its missing parts supplied by reference TRBV9 and TRBJ2-1, is DSGVTQTPKHLITATGQRVTLRCSPRSGDLSVYWYQQSLDQGLQFLIQYYNGEERAKGNILERFSAQQFPDLHSELNLSSLELGDSALYFCASSGYGTRGNEQFFGPGTRLTVL.

The chain combines TRBV4-2 with TRBJ1-3; D possibly corresponds to TRBD1 (6 bases). V lost 3 bases and J 3 bases, leaving 15 bases between the germline ends. The V gene's germline CDR1 is LGHNA and CDR2 YNFKEQ. The CDR3 loop spans 16 amino acids. The CDR3 region has the DNA TGTGCCAGCAGCCAGGGCCCCAGGGGTGGTGGAAACACCATATATTTT. This translates into CASSQGPRGGGNTIYF.